The 25 T cell receptor beta chains given below trace back to one sample, sequenced in a study of regulatory T cells in long-lasting Graves disease. Time point reported: newly diagnosed GD, antithyroid drugs for less than 3 months. Scientists built the TCR library using RNA that was extracted from PBMCs. Both iRepertoire HTBI primers and Arm-PCR of CDR3 regions were used to build the TCR beta libraries. TCRdb passed the multiplex PCR reads through MiXCR, listing each CDR3 protein once. The data show some 500,000 distinct CDR3 sequences, about 13% seen once. These data are also associated with another study on T cells in Graves' hyperthyroidism and ophthalmopathy.

This specimen was peripheral blood mononuclear cells (PBMCs), taken at new diagnosis, from a patient treated with antithyroid drugs. These receptor sequences come from a young man with Graves disease.

Concerning this clonotype itself: A read error may be the cause here, since a much bigger clone is one base away. The CDR3 coding sequence is TGTGCCGGCAGCTTGGGACTAGCGGGATGGTATGAGCAGTTCTTC. This translates into CAGSLGLAGWYEQFF. The genes are TRBV9 and TRBJ2-1; 13 positions match TRBD2. Germline V gene sequence: CDR1 SGDLS, CDR2 YYNGEE. This CDR3 comprises 15 residues.

This clonotype has just a few counts. The chain recombines TRBV13 with TRBJ2-7; D is uncertain. The CDR3 totals 14 residues. The V and J ends lost 5 bases and 0 bases respectively, with 11 bases between them. Germline V gene data show CDR1 as PRHDT and CDR2 as FYEKMQ (reference sequence). The CDR3 protein is CASSRPLSSYEQYF. The CDR3 DNA is TGTGCCAGCAGCCGCCCTTTAAGCTCCTACGAGCAGTACTTC.

There are a few counts of this clonotype. V and J are TRBV18 and TRBJ2-3; tentatively, D is TRBD1 (5 bases). The ends were cut back, 3 bases at V and 4 bases at J, with 14 bases in the middle. Germline V gene data show CDR1 as KGHSH and CDR2 as LQKENI. The CDR3 is 15 residues long. The CDR3 DNA follows: TGTGCCAGCTCACCTTTTGGGGCCGCAGCAGATACGCAGTATTTT. Translating gives CASSPFGAAADTQYF. Looking up the rest from reference TRBV18 and TRBJ2-3 gives the full variable domain: NAGVMQNPRHLVRRRGQEARLRCSPMKGHSHVYWYRQLPEEGLKFMVYLQKENIIDESGMPKERFSAEFPKEGPSILRIQQVVRGDSAAYFCASSPFGAAADTQYFGPGTRLTVL.

Many counts were recorded for this clonotype. The chain couples TRBV5-1 to TRBJ1-2; the D gene is possibly TRBD1 (5 bases). The germline CDR1 and CDR2 sequences are SGHRS and YFSETQ. V lost 0 bases and J 2 bases, leaving 11 bases between the germline ends. The CDR3 consists of 15 residues. CDR3 loop: CASSLDGGKNYGYTF. CDR3 coding DNA: TGCGCCAGCAGCTTGGACGGGGGAAAGAACTATGGCTACACCTTC.

This clonotype was detected ten times or more. The chain uses TRBV2 and TRBJ2-7; 11 positions agree with TRBD2. CDR3 length: 14 residues. CDR1 and CDR2 from the germline V gene are SNHLY and FYNNEI. V shed 6 bases and J 4 bases; nucleotides not matched to a gene: 5. Here the CDR3 reads CASRPGLAAYEQYF. CDR3 nucleotides: TGTGCCAGCAGACCGGGACTAGCGGCTTACGAGCAGTACTTC.

Ten or more counts support this clonotype. The chain uses TRBV20-1 and TRBJ2-1; D possibly corresponds to TRBD2 (6 bases). Germline V gene sequence: CDR1 DFQATT, CDR2 SNEGSKA (reference sequence). The CDR3 runs 13 residues. Trimming removed 6 bases at V and 5 bases at J, with 14 bases between. The CDR3: CSARDFLHNEQFF. CDR3 bases: TGCAGTGCGCGGGACTTTCTTCACAATGAGCAGTTCTTC.

This clonotype was seen at least ten times. CDR3 in DNA: TGCGCCAGCAGCCCAAGACAGGGGGCGGGCTATGGCTACACCTTC. Protein: CASSPRQGAGYGYTF. The rearrangement joins TRBV5-1 to TRBJ1-2; 10 bases fit TRBD1. Germline CDR1 and CDR2: SGHRS and YFSETQ. The CDR3 sequence is 15 residues long. J was trimmed by 4 bases and V by 4 bases; bases with no gene match: 7.

This clonotype has a handful of counts. The chain joins TRBV5-1 to TRBJ2-5; possible D gene TRBD2, 6 bases. Trimming took 4 bases from V and 2 from J, leaving 12 bases between them. The CDR3 consists of 14 residues. Germline loops: CDR1 SGHRS, CDR2 YFSETQ. CDR3 in amino acids: CASSPGTWQETQYF. The CDR3, as DNA: TGCGCCAGCAGCCCCGGGACTTGGCAAGAGACCCAGTACTTC. The complete variable domain, with remaining parts taken from reference TRBV5-1 and TRBJ2-5, reads KAGVTQTPRYLIKTRGQQVTLSCSPISGHRSVSWYQQTPGQGLQFLFEYFSETQRNKGNFPGRFSGRQFSNSRSEMNVSTLELGDSALYLCASSPGTWQETQYFGPGTRLLVL.

The rearrangement joins TRBV5-1 to TRBJ2-5; D remains ambiguous. Trimming left V 4 bases short and J 5 bases short, with 15 bases between. Germline CDR1 SGHRS, CDR2 YFSETQ. This CDR3 is 14 amino acids long. The CDR3 sequence is CASSNSRSWETQYF. The CDR3 region has the DNA TGCGCCAGCAGCAATAGCAGGAGCTGGGAGACCCAGTACTTC. The variable domain in full, with the rest retrieved from reference TRBV5-1 and TRBJ2-5, is KAGVTQTPRYLIKTRGQQVTLSCSPISGHRSVSWYQQTPGQGLQFLFEYFSETQRNKGNFPGRFSGRQFSNSRSEMNVSTLELGDSALYLCASSNSRSWETQYFGPGTRLLVL.

At least ten counts were recorded for this clonotype. The gene calls are TRBV24-1 and TRBJ2-1; the match to TRBD2 covers 7 bases. This CDR3 is built from 17 residues. V was pared by 4 bases and J by 3 bases, with 11 bases of the junction left unmatched. CDR1 is KGHDR, CDR2 SFDVKD, per germline. CDR3: CATSEGPGGTIYNEQFF. In nucleotides, the CDR3 is TGTGCCACCAGTGAAGGGCCCGGGGGGACTATCTACAATGAGCAGTTCTTC.

This clonotype appeared once. V and J are TRBV18 and TRBJ2-5; 11 bases line up with TRBD2. CDR1 KGHSH and CDR2 LQKENI come from the germline V gene. V was pared by 3 bases and J by 7 bases, with 7 bases of the junction left unmatched. This CDR3 has 15 residues. For the CDR3, the DNA is TGTGCCAGCTCACCTGGACTAGCGGGCTCCGGGACCCAGTACTTC. It is translated as CASSPGLAGSGTQYF.

This clonotype was detected many times. The V and J genes are TRBV2 and TRBJ1-3; D call uncertain. Germline CDR1 reads SNHLY; CDR2 reads FYNNEI. The CDR3 totals 12 residues. V gave up 8 bases and J gave up 4 bases, with 9 bases separating them. Here the CDR3 DNA reads TGTGCCAGCGTACAGACCGGAAACACCATATATTTT. It translates to CASVQTGNTIYF.

This clonotype was counted many times. This chain links TRBV29-1 with TRBJ2-1, with 9 bases matching TRBD1. CDR1 is SQVTM, CDR2 ANQGSEA, per germline. Germline trimming cut 6 bases from V and 1 base from J; bases unmatched to any gene: 10. There are 16 residues in the CDR3. As DNA, the CDR3 is TGCAGCGTGAAATACCGACAGGGGGGATCCTACAATGAGCAGTTCTTC. Translation gives CSVKYRQGGSYNEQFF.

Comment on this clonotype: This may be a read error: a much more frequent sequence differs by one nucleotide. V gene TRBV2 combines with J gene TRBJ2-7; D is uncertain. Germline V gene sequence: CDR1 SNHLY, CDR2 FYNNEI. This CDR3 is built from 15 residues. The CDR3, as DNA: TGTGCCAGCAGTGAAACCACGCAGGCTCCCTACGAGCAGCACTTC. This encodes CASSETTQAPYEQHF.

This clonotype was counted at least ten times. The V and J genes are TRBV29-1 and TRBJ2-2, with D unclear. The CDR3 sequence is 12 residues long. Germline lookup yields CDR1 SQVTM and CDR2 ANQGSEA. V lost 2 bases and J lost 7, with 8 bases in between. The CDR3 region has the DNA TGCAGCGTTGAATCAGCTTACGGGGAGCTGTTTTTT. This gives the protein CSVESAYGELFF.

This clonotype was counted at least ten times. The V and J genes are TRBV5-1 and TRBJ2-3, with no clear D. This CDR3 comprises 14 residues. V was shortened by 8 bases and J by 0 bases, with 13 bases between the two germline ends. Germline values: CDR1 SGHRS, CDR2 YFSETQ. The CDR3 spells CASTFEDSTDTQYF. The DNA for the CDR3 is TGCGCCAGTACATTTGAGGATAGCACAGATACGCAGTATTTT.

Many counts were recorded for this clonotype. Here the CDR3 reads CASSYSDSPNYGYTF. CDR3 DNA: TGTGCCAGCAGTTACTCGGACAGTCCTAACTATGGCTACACCTTC. The chain employs TRBV6-5 and TRBJ1-2, with D possibly matching TRBD1 (6 bases). CDR3 length: 15 amino acids. The germline V gene has CDR1 MNHEY and CDR2 SVGAGI. Between the trimmed V and J ends, which lost 0 bases and 0 bases, there was a span of 8 bases.

This clonotype appeared many times. CDR3 nucleotides: TGTGCCATCAGCGGTAGCGGGACCCGCACAGATACGCAGTATTTT. As protein: CAISGSGTRTDTQYF. The V call is TRBV10-3, the J call TRBJ2-3; 8 nucleotides align to TRBD2. Losses at the gene ends were 6 bases for V and 1 base for J; bases not matched to a gene: 6. The germline gives CDR1 ENHRY, CDR2 SYGVKD. The CDR3 length is 15 residues.

This clonotype occurred many times. V gene TRBV19 combines with J gene TRBJ2-1, with 15 positions matching TRBD2. This CDR3 is 17 amino acids long. From germline, CDR1 is LNHDA and CDR2 SQIVND (reference sequence). V lost 7 bases to trimming and J lost 8 bases; unmatched junction nucleotides: 12. In nucleotides, the CDR3 is TGTGCCAGTACCAGGACTAGCGGGAGGGCCCTTACGCATGAGCAGTTCTTC. This gives the protein CASTRTSGRALTHEQFF.

The chain combines TRBV6-5 with TRBJ2-7; a possible D gene is TRBD1 (6 bases). Per germline, CDR1 MNHEY and CDR2 SVGAGI. This CDR3 has 15 amino acids. The V and J ends lost 4 bases and 7 bases respectively, with 20 bases between them. The CDR3: CASSSSALGGWEQYF. The CDR3 DNA follows: TGTGCCAGCAGTTCTTCTGCCCTAGGGGGTTGGGAGCAGTACTTC.

This clonotype has at least ten counts. The CDR3 loop reads CAWTLRPTSSYEQYF. CDR3 nucleotide sequence: TGTGCCTGGACTCTACGGCCGACCTCCTCCTACGAGCAGTACTTC. The genes are TRBV30 and TRBJ2-7; D not certain. Germline CDR1 is GTSNPN and CDR2 is SVGIG (reference sequence). The V end was cut by 4 bases, the J end by 0 bases, with 16 bases between. This CDR3 is 15 amino acids long.

The sample holds many counts of this clonotype. The V gene is TRBV20-1, the J gene TRBJ1-5; D not resolved. Trimming pared 7 bases from V and 0 bases from J, leaving 10 bases between. Germline values: CDR1 DFQATT, CDR2 SNEGSKA (reference sequence). The CDR3 is made up of 13 amino acids. Here the CDR3 reads CSGQLYSNQPQHF. The CDR3 coding sequence is TGCAGTGGCCAGCTTTATAGCAATCAGCCCCAGCATTTT.

This clonotype was detected ten times or more. V is TRBV6-1 and J is TRBJ1-5, with D unclear. Germline V gives CDR1 MNHNS, CDR2 SASEGT. The CDR3 sequence is 14 residues long. V was clipped by 2 bases and J by 5 bases, with 10 bases between them. In DNA form, the CDR3 reads TGTGCCAGCAGTGAAAGGACGGCTCATCAGCCCCAGCATTTT. It yields the protein CASSERTAHQPQHF.

This clonotype was picked up many times. The genes are TRBV20-1 and TRBJ2-3, with TRBD2 matching 11 bases. The V gene end was trimmed by 3 bases and the J gene end by 3 bases; junction bases not matched to a gene: 5. In germline, CDR1 is DFQATT, CDR2 SNEGSKA (reference sequence). The CDR3 runs 15 residues. CDR3 residues: CSASPSGRTTDTQYF. The CDR3 region has the DNA TGCAGTGCTAGTCCTAGCGGGAGGACGACAGATACGCAGTATTTT.

This clonotype showed up many times. The chain carries TRBV30 and TRBJ1-1; no clear D. CDR1 GTSNPN and CDR2 SVGIG come from the germline V gene (reference sequence). This CDR3 region has 12 residues. Trimming left V 2 bases short and J 2 bases short, with 6 bases between. CDR3 amino acids: CAWSRSNTEAFF. The CDR3 DNA reads as TGTGCCTGGAGTCGGTCTAACACTGAAGCTTTCTTT.